The clone carrying this TCR beta chain was seen at least ten times. The junction departs from the called germline gene at one end, perhaps through a read error. Some clones are missing from TCRdb's copy, which holds only in-frame ones; the method was immunoSEQ multiplex PCR. The data hold about 430,000 clones, with around nine tenths observed a single time. Allocation to cohorts depended on clinical history reported by the participants. The data belong to a study of blood T cell repertoires in COVID-19. About the research overall: The United States, Italy and Spain supplied acute and convalescent COVID-19 samples.

This CDR3 has 12 residues. The germline CDR1 and CDR2 sequences are SGHTA and FQGNSA. The chain is built from TRBV7-2 and TRBJ1-2; perhaps TRBD1 as D (5 bases). The receptor's source is a woman aged 18-35 years who had been exposed to COVID-19. Material: PBMCs or T cells enriched from blood (not recorded which). CDR3 nucleotide sequence: TGTGCCAGCAGCTTACTGATCGACAGCTTGATCTTC. It codes for CASSLLIDSLIF.